Described below is a single T cell receptor beta chain sequence and its context. This entry comes from a study of identical twins. TCRdb used MiXCR to reprocess the 5' RACE reads, holding one entry per CDR3 protein. The sample lists roughly 490,000 distinct CDR3 sequences; approximately 14% were seen once. CDR3 length: 16 amino acids. In germline, CDR1 is MDHEN, CDR2 SYDVKM. Germline trimming cut 2 bases from V and 7 bases from J; bases unmatched to any gene: 6. These sequences were also reported in another study, on yellow fever vaccine responses in identical twins.

This TCR derives from a woman aged 18-35 years in good health. Source material: CD4+ T cells sorted from blood. The chain uses TRBV28 and TRBJ2-5; 14 bases match TRBD2. CDR3 DNA: TGTGCCAGCAGTTTAGTCGGACTAGCGGGAGGAGGGACCCAGTACTTC. Amino acids: CASSLVGLAGGGTQYF. The variable domain in full, completed from reference TRBV28 and TRBJ2-5, reads DVKVTQSSRYLVKRTGEKVFLECVQDMDHENMFWYRQDPGLGLRLIYFSYDVKMKEKGDIPEGYSVSREKKERFSLILESASTNQTSMYLCASSLVGLAGGGTQYFGPGTRLLVL.